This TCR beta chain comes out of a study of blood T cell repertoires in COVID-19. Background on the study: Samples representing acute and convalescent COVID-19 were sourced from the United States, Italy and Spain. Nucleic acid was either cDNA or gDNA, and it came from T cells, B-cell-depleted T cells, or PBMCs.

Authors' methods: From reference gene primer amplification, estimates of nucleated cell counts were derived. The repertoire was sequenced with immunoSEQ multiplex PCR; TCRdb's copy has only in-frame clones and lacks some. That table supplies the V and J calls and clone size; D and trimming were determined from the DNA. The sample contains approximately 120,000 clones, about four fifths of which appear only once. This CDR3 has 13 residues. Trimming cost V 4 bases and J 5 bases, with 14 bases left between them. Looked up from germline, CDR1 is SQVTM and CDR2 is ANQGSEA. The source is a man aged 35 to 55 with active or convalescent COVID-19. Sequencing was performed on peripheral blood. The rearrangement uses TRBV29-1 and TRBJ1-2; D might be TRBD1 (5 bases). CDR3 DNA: TGCAGCGTTGGAGACGGGGGATCGTATGGCTACACCTTC. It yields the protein CSVGDGGSYGYTF.